A selection of T cell receptor beta chains follows, all from one sample in a study of blood T cell repertoires in COVID-19. TCRdb's table, derived via immunoSEQ multiplex PCR, lists solely in-frame clones and lacks some. The sample contains about 200,000 clones, around 86% of which appear only once. The sequenced material came from PBMCs or T cells enriched from blood (not recorded which). These receptors all come from a man aged 35 to 55 with acute COVID-19. CDR3s include the opening cysteine and the closing phenylalanine or tryptophan. Fields, in order: J gene, clone size, D gene, V gene, CDR3 DNA, CDR3 protein. The D gene is left open where the match is weak. Clone sizes are given selectively: once, few, many, or a class where the clone is expanded.

TRBJ2-7	-	-	TRBV3-1/TRBV3-2	TGTGCCAGCAGCCAAGTTCTACCGGGCGAGCAGTACTTC	CASSQVLPGEQYF
TRBJ1-4	-	TRBD1	TRBV6-5	TGTGCCAGCAGTTACGATGGGACAGGGGCTAATGAAAAACTGTTTTTT	CASSYDGTGANEKLFF
TRBJ1-4	few	TRBD1	TRBV7-9	TGTGCCAGCAGCTTACGAACCGGACAGGGCGTCGAAAAACTGTTTTTT	CASSLRTGQGVEKLFF
TRBJ2-7	once	-	TRBV5-1	TGCGCCAGCAGCCCCGGACAGCGACAAAGCCTAGGGCAGTACTTC	CASSPGQRQSLGQYF
TRBJ2-6	-	TRBD1	TRBV5-1	TGCGCCAGCAGCTCCGGGACAGTGTTCTCTGGGGCCAACGTCCTGACTTTC	CASSSGTVFSGANVLTF
TRBJ2-1	-	-	TRBV5-1	TGCGCCAGCAGCTTGTACCCAAGTCGAGACAATGAGCAGTTCTTC	CASSLYPSRDNEQFF
TRBJ2-7	few	-	TRBV14	TGTGCCAGCAGCCAATTTAACCGACTCTCTAGCTCCTACGAGCAGTACTTC	CASSQFNRLSSSYEQYF
TRBJ1-2	-	-	TRBV19	TGTGCCAGTAGTACCCCCCAAGTGAGAGGGATCTATGGCTACACCTTC	CASSTPQVRGIYGYTF
TRBJ2-2	-	TRBD2	TRBV5-1	TGCGCCAGCAGCGGCACTAGCGGGACGGTCACCGGGGAGCTGTTTTTT	CASSGTSGTVTGELFF
TRBJ2-7	-	-	TRBV27	TGTGCCAGCATAGGGGACGAGCAGTACTTC	CASIGDEQYF
TRBJ2-2	-	TRBD2	TRBV7-9	TGTGCCAGCAGCTTAGGACTAGCGCCGAACACCGGGGAGCTGTTTTTT	CASSLGLAPNTGELFF
TRBJ2-5	-	-	TRBV5-6	TGTGCCAGCAGCTTGGGAGGGATCGGGACCCAGTACTTC	CASSLGGIGTQYF
TRBJ2-1	-	TRBD1	TRBV14	TGTGCCAGCAGCCAAGTCAGGGGGTGGGGCTCCTACAATGAGCAGTTCTTC	CASSQVRGWGSYNEQFF
TRBJ2-7	-	-	TRBV7-9	TGTGCCAGCAGCTTAGCAGCCGGGACACGGTCGCACGAGCAGTACTTC	CASSLAAGTRSHEQYF
TRBJ2-2	-	-	TRBV7-9	TGTGCCAGCAGCTTATTTTCTGGCGGGGCCTCGAACACCGGGGAGCTGTTTTTT	CASSLFSGGASNTGELFF
TRBJ2-7	-	TRBD2	TRBV14	TGTGCCAGCAGCCAATTCCTAGCGGGATACTACGAGCAGTACTTC	CASSQFLAGYYEQYF
TRBJ2-3	-	TRBD2	TRBV5-1	TGCGCCAGCAGCTCCGGGACTAGCGGGACAAACACAGATACGCAGTATTTT	CASSSGTSGTNTDTQYF
TRBJ1-6	-	TRBD1	TRBV2	TGTGCCAGCAGTGATTCCGGGACAGAGAATTCACTCCTCCACTTT	CASSDSGTENSLLHF
TRBJ1-2	-	-	TRBV6-5	TGTGCCAGCAGGAGACAGGGCTACACCTTC	CASRRQGYTF
TRBJ1-1	once	-	TRBV23-1	TGCGCCAGCAGTCGGCAGGCTTGTGGGCTTGGATACACTGAAGCTTTCTTT	CASSRQACGLGYTEAFF
TRBJ1-1	-	TRBD1	TRBV30	TGTGCCTGGAGGCGGGCCTTTGACAGGGGGCATGCTTTCTTT	CAWRRAFDRGHAFF
TRBJ1-5	-	TRBD1	TRBV2	TGTGCCAGCAGAGCCGGGACAGGAGTCCGGATTCTGGGCAATCAGCCCCAGCATTTT	CASRAGTGVRILGNQPQHF